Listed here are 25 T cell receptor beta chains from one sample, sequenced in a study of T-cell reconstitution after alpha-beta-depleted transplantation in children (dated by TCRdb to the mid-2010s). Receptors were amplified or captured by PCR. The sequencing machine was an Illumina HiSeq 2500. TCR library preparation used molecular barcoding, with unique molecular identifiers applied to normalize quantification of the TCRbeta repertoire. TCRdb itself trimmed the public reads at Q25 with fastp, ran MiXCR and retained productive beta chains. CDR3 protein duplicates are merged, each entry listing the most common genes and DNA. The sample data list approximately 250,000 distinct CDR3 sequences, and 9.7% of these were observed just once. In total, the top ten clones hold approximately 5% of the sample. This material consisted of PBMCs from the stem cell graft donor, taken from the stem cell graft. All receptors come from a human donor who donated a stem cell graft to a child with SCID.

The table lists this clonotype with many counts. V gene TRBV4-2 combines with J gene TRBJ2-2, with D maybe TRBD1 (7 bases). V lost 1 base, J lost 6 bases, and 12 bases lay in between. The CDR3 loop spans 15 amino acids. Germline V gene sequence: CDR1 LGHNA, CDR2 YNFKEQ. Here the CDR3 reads CASSQADREAGELFF. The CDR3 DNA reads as TGTGCCAGCAGCCAAGCCGACAGGGAGGCCGGGGAGCTGTTTTTT.

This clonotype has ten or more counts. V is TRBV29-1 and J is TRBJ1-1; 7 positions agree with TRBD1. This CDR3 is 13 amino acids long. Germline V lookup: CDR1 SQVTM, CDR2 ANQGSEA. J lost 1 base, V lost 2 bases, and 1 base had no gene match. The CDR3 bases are TGCAGCGTTGAACGGACAGGGAACACTGAAGCTTTCTTT. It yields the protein CSVERTGNTEAFF.

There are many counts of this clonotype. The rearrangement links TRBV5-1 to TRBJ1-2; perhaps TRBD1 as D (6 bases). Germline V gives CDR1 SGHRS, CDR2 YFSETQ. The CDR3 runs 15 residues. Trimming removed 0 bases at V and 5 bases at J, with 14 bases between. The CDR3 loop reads CASSLEPSGAYGYTF. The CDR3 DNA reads TGCGCCAGCAGCTTGGAGCCCTCAGGGGCGTATGGCTACACCTTC.

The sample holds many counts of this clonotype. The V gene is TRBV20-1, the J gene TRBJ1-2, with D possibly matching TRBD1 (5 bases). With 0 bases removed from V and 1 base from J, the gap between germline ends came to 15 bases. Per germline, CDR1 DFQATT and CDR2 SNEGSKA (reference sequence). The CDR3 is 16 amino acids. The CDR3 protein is CSARELGTVFNYGYTF. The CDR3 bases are TGCAGTGCTAGAGAGCTCGGGACGGTGTTTAACTATGGCTACACCTTC.

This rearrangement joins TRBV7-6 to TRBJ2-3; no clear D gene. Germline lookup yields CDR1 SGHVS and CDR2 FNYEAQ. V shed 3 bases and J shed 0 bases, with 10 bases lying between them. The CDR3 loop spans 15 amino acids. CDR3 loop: CASSLLSSSTDTQYF. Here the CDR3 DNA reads TGTGCCAGCAGCTTGTTGTCCTCTAGCACAGATACGCAGTATTTT.

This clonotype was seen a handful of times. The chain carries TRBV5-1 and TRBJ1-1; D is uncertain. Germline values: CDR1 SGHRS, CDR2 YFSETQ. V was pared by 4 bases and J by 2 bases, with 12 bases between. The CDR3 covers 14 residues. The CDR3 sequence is CASSPGAPNTEAFF. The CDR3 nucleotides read TGCGCCAGCAGCCCCGGAGCGCCCAACACTGAAGCTTTCTTT.

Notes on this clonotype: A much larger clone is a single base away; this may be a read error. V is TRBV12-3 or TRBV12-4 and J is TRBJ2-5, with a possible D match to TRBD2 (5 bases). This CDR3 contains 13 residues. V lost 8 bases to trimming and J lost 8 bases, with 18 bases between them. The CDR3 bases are TGTGCCAGCGGACTGTCGGTTTTCGATACCCAGTACTTC. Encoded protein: CASGLSVFDTQYF.

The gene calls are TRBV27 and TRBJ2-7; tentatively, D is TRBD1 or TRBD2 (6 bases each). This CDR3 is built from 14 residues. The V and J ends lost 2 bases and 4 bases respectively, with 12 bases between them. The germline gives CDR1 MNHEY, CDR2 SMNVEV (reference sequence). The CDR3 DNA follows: TGTGCCAGCAGTTTAGCTGTAGGGGGGTACGAGCAGTACTTC. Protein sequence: CASSLAVGGYEQYF.

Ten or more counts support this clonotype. CDR3 DNA sequence: TGCGCCAGCAGCTTGTCTGGTTCACCCCTCCACTTT. It translates to CASSLSGSPLHF. This sequence joins TRBV5-1 and TRBJ1-6; D gene uncertain. V was cut by 1 base and J by 9 bases, with 5 bases left in between. Germline loops: CDR1 SGHRS, CDR2 YFSETQ. This CDR3 spans 12 amino acids.

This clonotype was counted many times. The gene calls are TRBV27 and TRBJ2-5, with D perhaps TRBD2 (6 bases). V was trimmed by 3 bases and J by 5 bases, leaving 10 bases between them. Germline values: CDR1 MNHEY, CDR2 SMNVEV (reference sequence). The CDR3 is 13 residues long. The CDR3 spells CASSFWGVETQYF. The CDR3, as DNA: TGTGCCAGCAGTTTTTGGGGGGTGGAGACCCAGTACTTC.

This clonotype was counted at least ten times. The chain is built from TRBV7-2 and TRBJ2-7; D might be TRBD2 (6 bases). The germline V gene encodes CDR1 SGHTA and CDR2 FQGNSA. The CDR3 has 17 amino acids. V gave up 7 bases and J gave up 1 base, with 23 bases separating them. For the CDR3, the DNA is TGTGCCAGCACCCCTCCACGGCGGGGATTGCAGTCCTACGAGCAGTACTTC. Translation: CASTPPRRGLQSYEQYF. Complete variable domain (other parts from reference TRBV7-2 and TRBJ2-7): GAGVSQSPSNKVTEKGKDVELRCDPISGHTALYWYRQSLGQGLEFLIYFQGNSAPDKSGLPSDRFSAERTGGSVSTLTIQRTQQEDSAVYLCASTPPRRGLQSYEQYFGPGTRLTVT.

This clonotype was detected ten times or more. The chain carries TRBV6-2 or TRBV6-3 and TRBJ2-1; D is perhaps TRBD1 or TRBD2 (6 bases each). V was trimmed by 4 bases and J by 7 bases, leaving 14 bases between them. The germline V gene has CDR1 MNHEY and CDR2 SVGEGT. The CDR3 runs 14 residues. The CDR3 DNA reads TGTGCCAGCAGTTGGACGGGGGCCGGGAATGAGCAGTTCTTC. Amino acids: CASSWTGAGNEQFF.

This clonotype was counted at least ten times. The CDR3 DNA sequence: TGCGCCAGCAGCTTGGTAACAGGGGCGGGCACTGAAGCTTTCTTT. Protein: CASSLVTGAGTEAFF. V and J are TRBV5-1 and TRBJ1-1, with TRBD1 matching over 7 bases. In germline, CDR1 is SGHRS, CDR2 YFSETQ. The CDR3 is 15 amino acids. Trimming at V came to 0 bases and at J to 4 bases, leaving 6 bases not matched to a gene.

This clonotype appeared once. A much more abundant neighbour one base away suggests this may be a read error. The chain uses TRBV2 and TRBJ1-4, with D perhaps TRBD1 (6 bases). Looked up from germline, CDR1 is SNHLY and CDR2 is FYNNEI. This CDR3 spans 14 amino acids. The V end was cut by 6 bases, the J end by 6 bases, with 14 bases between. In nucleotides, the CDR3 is TGTGCCAGCAGAGAACGGCAGGGGCATGAAAAACTGTTTTTT. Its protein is CASRERQGHEKLFF.

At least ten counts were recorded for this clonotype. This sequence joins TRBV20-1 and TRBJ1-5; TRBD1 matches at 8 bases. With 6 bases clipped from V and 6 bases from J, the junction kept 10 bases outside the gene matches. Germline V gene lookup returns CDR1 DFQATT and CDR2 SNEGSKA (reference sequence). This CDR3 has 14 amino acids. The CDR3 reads CSAGQGVVGQPQHF. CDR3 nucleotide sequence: TGCAGTGCAGGACAGGGAGTGGTAGGTCAGCCCCAGCATTTT.

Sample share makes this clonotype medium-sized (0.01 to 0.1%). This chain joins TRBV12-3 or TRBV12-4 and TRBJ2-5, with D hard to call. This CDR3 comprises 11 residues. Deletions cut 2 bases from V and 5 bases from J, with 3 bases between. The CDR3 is CASSLSETQYF. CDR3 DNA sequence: TGTGCCAGCAGTTTATCCGAGACCCAGTACTTC.

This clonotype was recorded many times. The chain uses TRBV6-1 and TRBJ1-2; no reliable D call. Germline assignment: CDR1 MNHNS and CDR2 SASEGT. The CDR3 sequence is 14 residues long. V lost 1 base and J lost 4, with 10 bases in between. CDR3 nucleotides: TGTGCCAGCAGTGAAGTGAACAGCGCCTATGGCTACACCTTC. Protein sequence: CASSEVNSAYGYTF.

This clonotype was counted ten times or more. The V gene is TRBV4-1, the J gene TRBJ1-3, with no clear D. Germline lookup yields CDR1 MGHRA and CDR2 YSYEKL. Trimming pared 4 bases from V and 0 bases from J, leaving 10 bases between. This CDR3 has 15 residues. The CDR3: CASSLFSDSGNTIYF. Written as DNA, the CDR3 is TGCGCCAGCAGCCTTTTTAGCGACTCTGGAAACACCATATATTTT.

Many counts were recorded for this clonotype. The CDR3 bases are TGTGCCAGCAGCTTACAACGGCAAGAGACCCAGTACTTC. Its protein product is CASSLQRQETQYF. The rearrangement uses TRBV7-2 and TRBJ2-5; no definite D call. Trimming took off 2 bases at V and 2 bases at J, with 6 bases between the two ends. This CDR3 is built from 13 residues. Germline-derived CDR1 and CDR2 are SGHTA and FQGNSA.

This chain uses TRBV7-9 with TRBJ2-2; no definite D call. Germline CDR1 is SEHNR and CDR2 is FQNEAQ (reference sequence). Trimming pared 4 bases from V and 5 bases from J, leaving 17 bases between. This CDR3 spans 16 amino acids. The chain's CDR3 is CASSSNWPQGTGELFF. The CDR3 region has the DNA TGTGCCAGCAGCTCAAATTGGCCTCAAGGTACCGGGGAGCTGTTTTTT.

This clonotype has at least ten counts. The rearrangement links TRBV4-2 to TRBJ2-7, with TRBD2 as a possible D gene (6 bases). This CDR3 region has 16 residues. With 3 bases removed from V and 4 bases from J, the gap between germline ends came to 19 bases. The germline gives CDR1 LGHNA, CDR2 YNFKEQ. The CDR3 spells CASSQETGTFFYEQYF. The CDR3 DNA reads TGTGCCAGCAGCCAGGAGACCGGGACTTTCTTTTACGAGCAGTACTTC.

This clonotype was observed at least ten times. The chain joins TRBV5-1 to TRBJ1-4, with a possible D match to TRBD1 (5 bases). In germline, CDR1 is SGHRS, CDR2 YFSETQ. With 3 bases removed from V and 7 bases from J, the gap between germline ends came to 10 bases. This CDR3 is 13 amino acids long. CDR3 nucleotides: TGCGCCAGCAGCTCCCCGGGGGGTGAAAAACTGTTTTTT. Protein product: CASSSPGGEKLFF.

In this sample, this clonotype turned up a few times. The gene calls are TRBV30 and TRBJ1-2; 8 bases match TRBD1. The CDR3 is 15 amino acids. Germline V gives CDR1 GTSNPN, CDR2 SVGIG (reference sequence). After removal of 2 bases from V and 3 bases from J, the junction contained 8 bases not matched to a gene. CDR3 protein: CAWSKMQGAYYGYTF. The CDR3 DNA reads TGTGCCTGGAGTAAGATGCAGGGGGCTTACTATGGCTACACCTTC.

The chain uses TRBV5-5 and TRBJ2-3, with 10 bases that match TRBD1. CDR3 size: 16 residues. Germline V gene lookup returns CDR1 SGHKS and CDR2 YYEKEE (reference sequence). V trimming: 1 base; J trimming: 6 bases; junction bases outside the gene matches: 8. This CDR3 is CASSLFGTGVADTQYF. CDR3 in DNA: TGTGCCAGCAGCTTGTTTGGGACAGGGGTGGCGGATACGCAGTATTTT. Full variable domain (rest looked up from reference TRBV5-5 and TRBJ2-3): DAGVTQSPTHLIKTRGQQVTLRCSPISGHKSVSWYQQVLGQGPQFIFQYYEKEERGRGNFPDRFSARQFPNYSSELNVNALLLGDSALYLCASSLFGTGVADTQYFGPGTRLTVL.

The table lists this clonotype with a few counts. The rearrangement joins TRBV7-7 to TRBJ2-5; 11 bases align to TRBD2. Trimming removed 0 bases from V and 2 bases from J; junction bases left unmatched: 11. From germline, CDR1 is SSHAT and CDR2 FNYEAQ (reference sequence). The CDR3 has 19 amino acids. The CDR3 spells CASSLARTSGGWGQETQYF. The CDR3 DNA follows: TGTGCCAGCAGCTTAGCGCGAACTAGCGGGGGCTGGGGGCAAGAGACCCAGTACTTC.